This T cell receptor beta chain was captured by sequencing in a study of cytomegalovirus exposure and HLA in healthy donors. Study findings and constraints: Later on, an analysis tied under 20,000 TCR beta sequences to HLA alleles at 0.05 false discovery rate.

Trimming removed 0 bases at V and 3 bases at J, with 14 bases between. This CDR3 has 17 residues. Germline V CDR1 and CDR2: LGHNA, YSLEER. On this clone: The antigen remains undetermined.

The PCR was carried out with 60 Vbeta primers and 13 Jbeta primers. Libraries were prepared by immunoSEQ multiplex PCR; TCRdb keeps only in-frame clonotypes and omits some of them. The table has 90,000 to 110,000 clones, 13% to 15% seen once. The chain joins TRBV4-3 to TRBJ2-2; the D gene is possibly TRBD1 (5 bases). This clonotype was obtained from a female donor in good health and CMV-seronegative. Sequencing was carried out using PBMCs. CDR3 sequence (DNA): TGCGCCAGCAGCCAAGATCAGGGCAGGACGCACACCGGGGAGCTGTTTTTT. This codes for CASSQDQGRTHTGELFF.